The next 19 T cell receptor beta chains were all read from a single sample in a study of T cell clones after liver transplantation. Sequencing used immunoSEQ multiplex PCR; TCRdb keeps in-frame clones, though not all of them. The sample shows around 100,000 clones, around 84% of them seen only once. Sequenced here: CD4+ T cells from blood, sampled around 44 months after liver transplant. These receptors came from a human patient who received a liver transplant. Some of these T cells may belong to the graft donor.

This sequence joins TRBV6-5 and TRBJ2-2; perhaps TRBD2 as D (5 bases). Germline V CDR1 and CDR2: MNHEY, SVGAGI. V was clipped by 8 bases and J by 5 bases, with 15 bases between them. The CDR3 covers 14 residues. The CDR3 here is CASQRTQLTGELFF. CDR3 coding DNA: TGTGCCAGCCAGCGGACCCAGTTAACCGGGGAGCTGTTTTTT.

The chain links TRBV28 to TRBJ1-2; TRBD1 aligns across 12 bases. The V and J ends lost 6 bases and 9 bases, in that order; junction bases with no gene match: 17. CDR3 length: 17 amino acids. Germline CDR1 is MDHEN and CDR2 is SYDVKM. The CDR3 nucleotides are TGTGCCAGCAGGCTCTCCGGGACAGGGGGCCGAAGTAGTAGCTACACCTTC. It translates to CASRLSGTGGRSSSYTF.

The CDR3 reads CASSRDSKQPQHF. CDR3 DNA: TGTGCCAGCAGTCGGGACAGTAAACAGCCCCAGCATTTT. The chain combines TRBV6-6 with TRBJ1-5; 7 nucleotides match TRBD1. Germline V gene data show CDR1 as MNHNY and CDR2 as SVGAGI (reference sequence). The length of the CDR3 is 13 residues. After removal of 5 bases from V and 7 bases from J, the junction contained 5 bases not matched to a gene.

The V and J genes are TRBV5-1 and TRBJ2-2; 7 bases fit TRBD2. V shed 2 bases, J shed 2 bases, and the junction held 6 bases outside the gene matches. The germline gives CDR1 SGHRS, CDR2 YFSETQ. The length of the CDR3 is 16 residues. CDR3 residues: CASSFSPGLNTGELFF. The CDR3 DNA sequence: TGCGCCAGCAGCTTTAGTCCGGGACTAAACACCGGGGAGCTGTTTTTT.

This chain connects TRBV11-2 to TRBJ2-3; tentatively, D is TRBD2 (5 bases). Trimming took 2 bases from V and 2 from J, leaving 8 bases between them. The length of the CDR3 is 14 residues. The germline CDR1 and CDR2 sequences are SGHAT and FQNNGV. The CDR3 sequence is CASSLTRNTDTQYF. CDR3 in DNA: TGTGCCAGCAGCTTAACTAGGAACACAGATACGCAGTATTTT.

The chain combines TRBV7-8 with TRBJ2-1; 7 positions agree with TRBD2. Germline-derived CDR1 and CDR2 are SGHVS and FQNEAQ. The CDR3 consists of 16 residues. V shed 4 bases, J shed 3 bases, and the junction held 9 bases outside the gene matches. CDR3 nucleotides: TGTGCCAGCAGCTCCCGGCTAGCGGTTATCTACAATGAGCAGTTCTTC. Its protein product is CASSSRLAVIYNEQFF. Combining the CDR3 with reference TRBV7-8 and TRBJ2-1 gives the whole variable domain GAGVSQSPRYKVAKRGQDVALRCDPISGHVSLFWYQQALGQGPEFLTYFQNEAQLDKSGLPSDRFFAERPEGSVSTLKIQRTQQEDSAVYLCASSSRLAVIYNEQFFGPGTRLTVL.

The chain is built from TRBV9 and TRBJ1-5, with D possibly TRBD1 on 5 matching bases. In germline, CDR1 is SGDLS, CDR2 YYNGEE. CDR3 length: 14 residues. V shed 4 bases and J shed 6 bases, with 14 bases lying between them. DNA for the CDR3: TGTGCCAGCAGCCCCGGAGGGGCGGCTCAGCCCCAGCATTTT. It specifies CASSPGGAAQPQHF.

The DNA for the CDR3 is TGTGCCAGCAGCGTGGGGGGACCCAATGAGCAGTTCTTC. The encoded protein is CASSVGGPNEQFF. V and J are TRBV7-2 and TRBJ2-1, with D perhaps TRBD2 (6 bases). Trimming took 5 bases from V and 6 from J, leaving 11 bases between them. This CDR3 spans 13 amino acids. Germline V gene sequence: CDR1 SGHTA, CDR2 FQGNSA.

J is TRBJ1-2 and V is TRBV28; tentative D call: TRBD1 (5 bases). The CDR3 consists of 13 residues. Germline CDR1 is MDHEN and CDR2 is SYDVKM. Trimming removed 5 bases from V and 5 bases from J, with 12 bases in between. CDR3 nucleotide sequence: TGTGCCAGCAGTCCTACAGGACCGTATGGCTACACCTTC. Amino acids: CASSPTGPYGYTF.

The chain employs TRBV2 and TRBJ1-3; unclear D gene. The V gene's germline CDR1 is SNHLY and CDR2 FYNNEI. There are 16 residues in the CDR3. V was cut by 8 bases and J by 0 bases, with 17 bases left in between. The CDR3 nucleotides are TGTGCCAGCTCAGACATTGGCGGCCTCTCTGGAAACACCATATATTTT. Amino acids: CASSDIGGLSGNTIYF.

J is TRBJ1-4 and V is TRBV19; possibly TRBD1 for D (6 bases). V lost 5 bases to trimming and J lost 5 bases, with 12 bases between them. Germline CDR1 is LNHDA and CDR2 is SQIVND (reference sequence). This CDR3 spans 14 amino acids. CDR3 region: CASSGQGMNEKLFF. The CDR3, as DNA: TGTGCCAGTAGTGGGCAGGGGATGAATGAAAAACTGTTTTTT.

V is TRBV4-3 and J is TRBJ1-2; a possible D gene is TRBD1 (5 bases). CDR3 length: 14 residues. The V end lost 0 bases, the J end lost 6 bases, and 11 bases lay between the germline ends. The germline gives CDR1 LGHNA, CDR2 YSLEER. CDR3 region: CASSQDRRVHGYTF. The CDR3 DNA sequence: TGCGCCAGCAGCCAAGATCGCAGGGTGCATGGCTACACCTTC.

Concerning this clone itself: Other nucleotide sequences from this sample produce the same CDR3. The rearrangement joins TRBV6-1 to TRBJ1-6; the D gene is possibly TRBD1 (5 bases). Germline lookup yields CDR1 MNHNS and CDR2 SASEGT. The CDR3 sequence is 15 residues long. The V gene lost 3 bases and the J gene lost 9 bases, with 15 bases spanning the gap. The CDR3 nucleotides read TGTGCCAGCAGTGAGGATGGGGCCCCAGGTTCACCCCTCCACTTT. Translated: CASSEDGAPGSPLHF.

This chain links TRBV7-7 with TRBJ2-2, with D tentatively TRBD1 (5 bases). The V and J ends lost 1 base and 1 base respectively, with 10 bases between them. The CDR3 covers 16 residues. CDR1 and CDR2 (germline): SSHAT, FNYEAQ (reference sequence). The CDR3, as DNA: TGTGCCAGCAGCTTAGGGGCTCAGGGGAACACCGGGGAGCTGTTTTTT. Its translation is CASSLGAQGNTGELFF.

The rearrangement uses TRBV11-1 and TRBJ2-7; 8 nucleotides align to TRBD1. Germline values: CDR1 SGHAT, CDR2 FQDESV (reference sequence). V trimming: 6 bases; J trimming: 0 bases; junction bases outside the gene matches: 4. This CDR3 has 14 residues. This chain's CDR3 is CASRSTGGSYEQYF. In DNA, the CDR3 is TGTGCCAGCAGAAGCACAGGGGGCTCCTACGAGCAGTACTTC.

This clone was counted a single time. The V gene is TRBV7-2, the J gene TRBJ2-2; unclear D gene. The germline V and J ends were trimmed by 5 bases and 6 bases, with 10 bases remaining between them. Germline V lookup: CDR1 SGHTA, CDR2 FQGNSA. The CDR3 contains 13 residues. For the CDR3, the DNA is TGTGCCAGCAGCCCGGCCCGGCCCGGGGAGCTGTTTTTT. It yields the protein CASSPARPGELFF.

V is TRBV6-6 and J is TRBJ1-5; TRBD1 agrees at 8 bases. The CDR3 spans 15 residues. Trimming removed 5 bases from V and 4 bases from J; junction bases left unmatched: 7. Germline V gives CDR1 MNHNY, CDR2 SVGAGI (reference sequence). The chain's CDR3 is CASSASWTGNQPQHF. The CDR3 DNA reads as TGTGCCAGCAGTGCGAGTTGGACAGGGAATCAGCCCCAGCATTTT.

V is TRBV10-2 and J is TRBJ2-7; perhaps TRBD2 as D (5 bases). V lost 3 bases, J lost 6 bases, and 18 bases lay in between. This CDR3 has 15 amino acids. Germline V gene sequence: CDR1 WSHSY, CDR2 SAAADI. The CDR3 DNA sequence: TGCGCCAGCAGTGACGGGGAAGTTATTTTCGGCGAGCAGTACTTC. Protein product: CASSDGEVIFGEQYF.

This clone occurred once. This chain connects TRBV6-5 to TRBJ1-5, with D possibly being TRBD1 (5 bases). CDR3 length equals 15 residues. V lost 4 bases, J lost 9 bases, and 19 bases lay in between. CDR1 and CDR2 (germline): MNHEY, SVGAGI. The DNA for the CDR3 is TGTGCCAGCAGTTCCACCGGGACGGTCAATTGGCCCCAGCATTTT. Protein product: CASSSTGTVNWPQHF.